Each of the 27 T cell receptor beta chains below was sequenced from the same sample in a study of shared clonotypes between healthy human individuals. Sequencing used immunoSEQ multiplex PCR; TCRdb keeps in-frame clones, though not all of them. Of 2 million to 2.5 million clones in the sample, 85% to 95% are singletons; the top ten hold 0.39%. The source material was naive CD4+ T cells from PBMCs. Sample subset: CD45RA+ positively selected. These receptors came from a man younger than 35 in good health. Some clones in this sample may be carry-over from other donors' samples.

The genes are TRBV11-3 and TRBJ2-1, with 8 bases fitting TRBD1. This CDR3 contains 15 residues. V shed 3 bases, J shed 3 bases, and the junction held 4 bases outside the gene matches. The germline CDR1 and CDR2 sequences are SGHNT and YENEEA. The CDR3 sequence: CASSFGTGSYNEQFF. The CDR3 DNA is TGTGCCAGCAGCTTTGGGACAGGAAGCTACAATGAGCAGTTCTTC.

This clone showed up just a few times. This chain uses TRBV4-2 with TRBJ1-1; unclear D gene. CDR1 and CDR2 from the germline V gene are LGHNA and YNFKEQ. Trimming took 4 bases from V and 0 from J, leaving 9 bases between them. The CDR3 totals 14 residues. The CDR3 reads CASSRSTMNTEAFF. The CDR3, as DNA: TGTGCCAGCAGCCGTTCCACCATGAACACTGAAGCTTTCTTT.

This chain uses TRBV10-3 with TRBJ1-1, with D perhaps TRBD1 (5 bases). Deletions cut 2 bases from V and 4 bases from J, with 17 bases between. The CDR3 loop spans 16 amino acids. Germline lookup yields CDR1 ENHRY and CDR2 SYGVKD. Written as DNA, the CDR3 is TGTGCCATCAGTGAGCGGAGGGAGGGACGATCCACTGAAGCTTTCTTT. Translating gives CAISERREGRSTEAFF.

The chain links TRBV6-1 to TRBJ2-6, with D hard to call. Germline CDR1 reads MNHNS; CDR2 reads SASEGT. The CDR3 loop spans 16 amino acids. Trimming shortened V by 4 bases and J by 2 bases, and 12 bases separated the two germline ends. This CDR3 reads CASSVQSFPGANVLTF. DNA for the CDR3: TGTGCCAGCAGTGTTCAATCGTTTCCTGGGGCCAACGTCCTGACTTTC.

This chain links TRBV21-1 with TRBJ2-7; no DNA check was done on the table's D call, TRBD2. TRBV21-1 is a listed pseudogene. The CDR3 sequence is 13 residues long. In DNA form, the CDR3 reads TGTGCCAGCAGCACCGAGGAGCCATACGAGCAGTACTTC. Its translation is CASSTEEPYEQYF.

This chain joins TRBV28 and TRBJ1-5; 7 bases are shared with TRBD1. This CDR3 is built from 15 residues. V trimming: 2 bases; J trimming: 7 bases; junction bases outside the gene matches: 8. The germline gives CDR1 MDHEN, CDR2 SYDVKM. The DNA for the CDR3 is TGTGCCAGCAGTTTAATGGGACAGCCGGCCCAGCCCCAGCATTTT. The encoded protein is CASSLMGQPAQPQHF.

This clone was detected only a few times. Other DNA sequences from this sample encode an identical CDR3 as well. The V gene is TRBV5-1, the J gene TRBJ1-1; D call uncertain. CDR1 and CDR2 from the germline V gene are SGHRS and YFSETQ. The CDR3 spans 13 residues. V was cut by 4 bases and J by 1 base, with 8 bases left in between. The CDR3: CASSLWGNTEAFF. The DNA of the CDR3 is TGCGCCAGCAGCCTGTGGGGGAACACTGAAGCTTTCTTT. The full variable domain, in which reference TRBV5-1 and TRBJ1-1 provide the parts outside the CDR3, is KAGVTQTPRYLIKTRGQQVTLSCSPISGHRSVSWYQQTPGQGLQFLFEYFSETQRNKGNFPGRFSGRQFSNSRSEMNVSTLELGDSALYLCASSLWGNTEAFFGQGTRLTVV.

This chain connects TRBV5-1 to TRBJ1-1; a possible D gene is TRBD1 (6 bases). The germline CDR1 and CDR2 sequences are SGHRS and YFSETQ. The CDR3 length is 15 residues. V shed 6 bases and J shed 2 bases, with 17 bases lying between them. The CDR3, as DNA: TGCGCCAGCACGATAACCGTCAGGGGTAACACTGAAGCTTTCTTT. Protein product: CASTITVRGNTEAFF.

Details on this clone: Distinct nucleotide sequences in the sample also encode this CDR3. This chain joins TRBV9 and TRBJ2-5, with TRBD2 matching over 9 bases. Looked up from germline, CDR1 is SGDLS and CDR2 is YYNGEE. With V trimmed by 3 bases and J by 4 bases, 4 bases remained unmatched. The length of the CDR3 is 14 residues. The CDR3 nucleotides read TGTGCCAGCAGCGCATTAGCGGGAGTAGAGACCCAGTACTTC. Amino acids: CASSALAGVETQYF.

The chain joins TRBV28 to TRBJ1-4; D ambiguous. The germline V and J ends were trimmed by 5 bases and 6 bases, with 16 bases remaining between them. Germline V CDR1 and CDR2: MDHEN, SYDVKM. The CDR3 totals 15 residues. CDR3 DNA sequence: TGTGCCAGCAGTAACCCGCGGGAGTACGATGAAAAACTGTTTTTT. This encodes CASSNPREYDEKLFF.

The count of this clone is one. The chain couples TRBV27 to TRBJ2-3; either TRBD1 or TRBD2 may supply D (7 bases each). There are 17 residues in the CDR3. Germline V gene sequence: CDR1 MNHEY, CDR2 SMNVEV (reference sequence). V dropped 3 bases and J dropped 4 bases, with 20 bases sitting between them. The CDR3 DNA reads as TGTGCCAGCAGTTTCCCTTGGGAGGGGGCAGTCTCAGATACGCAGTATTTT. Translated: CASSFPWEGAVSDTQYF.

The genes are TRBV9 and TRBJ2-2; 7 positions agree with TRBD1. V was pared by 6 bases and J by 4 bases, with 9 bases of the junction left unmatched. Germline values: CDR1 SGDLS, CDR2 YYNGEE. This CDR3 region has 15 residues. The CDR3 sequence: CASTYRGEGTGELFF. In nucleotides, the CDR3 is TGTGCCAGCACCTACAGGGGCGAAGGCACCGGGGAGCTGTTTTTT. The full variable domain, its missing parts supplied by reference TRBV9 and TRBJ2-2, is DSGVTQTPKHLITATGQRVTLRCSPRSGDLSVYWYQQSLDQGLQFLIQYYNGEERAKGNILERFSAQQFPDLHSELNLSSLELGDSALYFCASTYRGEGTGELFFGEGSRLTVL.

The chain employs TRBV28 and TRBJ2-4; 8 bases are a match to TRBD2. The trim removed 3 bases at V and 16 bases at J, leaving 11 bases unmatched. The CDR3 contains 13 residues. CDR1 is MDHEN and CDR2 is SYDVKM in the germline V gene. The CDR3 sequence is CASSFGLGRGDYF. CDR3 DNA sequence: TGTGCCAGCAGTTTTGGCCTCGGGAGGGGGGATTACTTC.

The chain joins TRBV2 to TRBJ2-1, with 11 nucleotides matching TRBD2. This CDR3 has 15 residues. Germline V gene data show CDR1 as SNHLY and CDR2 as FYNNEI. V shed 1 base, J shed 9 bases, and the junction held 5 bases outside the gene matches. CDR3 sequence (DNA): TGTGCCAGCAGTGAAGTAATAGCGGGAGGGATTGAGCAGTTCTTC. It codes for CASSEVIAGGIEQFF. The full variable domain, completed using reference TRBV2 and TRBJ2-1, is EPEVTQTPSHQVTQMGQEVILRCVPISNHLYFYWYRQILGQKVEFLVSFYNNEISEKSEIFDDQFSVERPDGSNFTLKIRSTKLEDSAMYFCASSEVIAGGIEQFFGPGTRLTVL.

J is TRBJ2-2 and V is TRBV5-1, with 7 bases fitting TRBD1. This CDR3 contains 16 residues. V shed 2 bases and J 7 bases; nucleotides not matched to a gene: 11. Per the germline V gene, CDR1 is SGHRS and CDR2 is YFSETQ. The CDR3 DNA reads as TGCGCCAGCAGCTTTACCCAGACAGGGCAGGACGGGGAGCTGTTTTTT. Protein sequence: CASSFTQTGQDGELFF.

This chain uses TRBV28 with TRBJ1-1; D ambiguous. Germline values: CDR1 MDHEN, CDR2 SYDVKM. This CDR3 spans 13 amino acids. Deletions cut 6 bases from V and 9 bases from J, with 17 bases between. The CDR3 DNA follows: TGTGCCAGCAGGCCGACCACAGCGTTCAAAGCTTTCTTT. Its protein product is CASRPTTAFKAFF.

Here the CDR3 DNA reads TGTGCCAGCAGCGCGAGGGACAGGGGAAGGGAAAAACTGTTTTTT. The encoded protein is CASSARDRGREKLFF. The V call is TRBV5-4, the J call TRBJ1-4, with TRBD1 matching over 10 bases. Trimming took 4 bases from V and 8 from J; bases not matched to a gene: 8. CDR3 size: 15 residues. Germline V gives CDR1 SGHNT, CDR2 YYREEE (reference sequence). Variable domain in full (rest from reference TRBV5-4 and TRBJ1-4): ETGVTQSPTHLIKTRGQQVTLRCSSQSGHNTVSWYQQALGQGPQFIFQYYREEENGRGNFPPRFSGLQFPNYSSELNVNALELDDSALYLCASSARDRGREKLFFGSGTQLSVL.

This clone was seen just once. V and J are TRBV11-2 and TRBJ2-5; 8 bases agree with TRBD2. Germline V gives CDR1 SGHAT, CDR2 FQNNGV. With 3 bases clipped from V and 5 bases from J, the junction kept 14 bases outside the gene matches. This CDR3 contains 17 residues. CDR3 DNA sequence: TGTGCCAGCAGCTTTCCAGGACTAGCTTCGAGTGGCGAGACCCAGTACTTC. Its protein product is CASSFPGLASSGETQYF.

The CDR3, as DNA: TGCGCCAGCAGGCAAAGGGTAGGTGAAGCTTTCTTT. This sequence encodes CASRQRVGEAFF. This chain connects TRBV23-1 to TRBJ1-1, with no clear D. TRBV23-1 belongs to the ORF category, with a function that is uncertain. Trimming pared 6 bases from V and 7 bases from J, leaving 12 bases between. This CDR3 is built from 12 residues.

This chain links TRBV5-1 with TRBJ1-2, with a possible D match to TRBD1 (6 bases). Germline CDR1 is SGHRS and CDR2 is YFSETQ. The CDR3 totals 17 residues. Deletions cut 4 bases from V and 9 bases from J, with 28 bases between. CDR3 in amino acids: CASSQGSIGTKAPSYTF. The CDR3 DNA reads as TGCGCCAGCAGCCAGGGATCGATCGGGACAAAGGCTCCGAGCTACACCTTC.

This clone has just one count. The chain recombines TRBV6-1 with TRBJ2-3; D gene ambiguous. CDR1 MNHNS and CDR2 SASEGT come from the germline V gene. The CDR3 consists of 13 residues. V dropped 2 bases and J dropped 6 bases, with 9 bases sitting between them. Here the CDR3 DNA reads TGTGCCAGCAGTGAACTTGGTGAGGATACGCAGTATTTT. Its protein product is CASSELGEDTQYF.

The sample holds one count of this clone. Germline is not matched at one junction end, which may reflect a read error. The J gene is TRBJ2-1, the V gene TRBV10-2, with 8 nucleotides matching TRBD2. The V gene's germline CDR1 is WSHSY and CDR2 SAAADI. This CDR3 comprises 11 residues. CDR3 sequence reads: CASSAGLAPIF. The CDR3, as DNA: TGCGCCAGCAGCGCTGGACTAGCTCCGATCTTC.

This chain uses TRBV27 with TRBJ2-4; D not certain. Germline CDR1 MNHEY, CDR2 SMNVEV (reference sequence). The CDR3 consists of 16 residues. The V and J ends lost 5 bases and 1 base respectively, with 15 bases between them. Here the CDR3 DNA reads TGTGCCAGCAGTCCCGGTCTCGGTGAGGCCAAAAACATTCAGTACTTC. Residues: CASSPGLGEAKNIQYF.

The genes are TRBV27 and TRBJ2-1, with 7 bases fitting TRBD2. Germline V gene data show CDR1 as MNHEY and CDR2 as SMNVEV (reference sequence). This CDR3 has 13 residues. V shed 5 bases and J 3 bases; nucleotides not matched to a gene: 1. CDR3 DNA sequence: TGTGCCAGCAGTCGGGAGGTCTACAATGAGCAGTTCTTC. Translated: CASSREVYNEQFF.

The V call is TRBV28, the J call TRBJ2-3; 7 positions match TRBD2. Losses at the gene ends were 8 bases for V and 4 bases for J; bases not matched to a gene: 12. The CDR3 is made up of 15 amino acids. From germline, CDR1 is MDHEN and CDR2 SYDVKM. CDR3 sequence reads: CASAGLLLAADTQYF. CDR3 DNA: TGTGCCAGCGCGGGACTCCTTCTAGCGGCAGATACGCAGTATTTT.

This clone was seen a few times. The rearrangement uses TRBV30 and TRBJ1-5; tentative D call: TRBD1 (6 bases). Trimming took 2 bases from V and 4 from J, leaving 12 bases between them. This CDR3 has 14 amino acids. Germline CDR1 GTSNPN, CDR2 SVGIG (reference sequence). The DNA for the CDR3 is TGTGCCTGGAGTATCGGGGGCCCTAATCAGCCCCAGCATTTT. Its translation: CAWSIGGPNQPQHF.

The chain recombines TRBV10-3 with TRBJ1-3; D gene ambiguous. This CDR3 has 12 amino acids. Trimming left V 5 bases short and J 9 bases short, with 11 bases between. CDR1 ENHRY and CDR2 SYGVKD come from the germline V gene. The CDR3 loop reads CAISPRGGTIYF. The CDR3 DNA reads as TGTGCCATCAGTCCAAGAGGTGGCACCATATATTTT.